Below, one TCR beta chain is given with its context. The antigen remains unidentified. The source of the sample is a study of CD4 T cells in relation to SARS-CoV-2 and coronaviruses. Study-wide results and caveats: In approximately 70% of donors, memory CD4+ clonotypes crossrecognized SARS-CoV-2 and at least one common cold coronavirus spike. Crossreactivity was assessed only for spike protein, not other viral proteins.

The CDR3 spans 15 residues. V lost 0 bases to trimming and J lost 4 bases, with 13 bases between them. CDR1 GTSNPN and CDR2 SVGIG come from the germline V gene (reference sequence). CD4+ T cells from unexposed donors were obtained before the COVID-19 pandemic (2011-2018). Naive and memory CD4+ T cell DNA was deep-sequenced without culture. The assay was immunoSEQ multiplex PCR, and TCRdb's table has in-frame clones only and misses some. Found here are tens of thousands of clones, 80% to 95% of them singletons; the top ten hold 0.2% to 0.25%. The origin of this receptor is a human donor in good health. This chain uses TRBV30 with TRBJ2-1; D is possibly TRBD1 or TRBD2 (6 bases each). Sequencing was performed on naive CD4+ T cells from PBMCs. Subset denoted: naive CD4+ T cells isolated by negative enrichment. The CDR3: CAWSVWGARYNEQFF. The DNA for the CDR3 is TGTGCCTGGAGTGTTTGGGGGGCGCGTTACAATGAGCAGTTCTTC.